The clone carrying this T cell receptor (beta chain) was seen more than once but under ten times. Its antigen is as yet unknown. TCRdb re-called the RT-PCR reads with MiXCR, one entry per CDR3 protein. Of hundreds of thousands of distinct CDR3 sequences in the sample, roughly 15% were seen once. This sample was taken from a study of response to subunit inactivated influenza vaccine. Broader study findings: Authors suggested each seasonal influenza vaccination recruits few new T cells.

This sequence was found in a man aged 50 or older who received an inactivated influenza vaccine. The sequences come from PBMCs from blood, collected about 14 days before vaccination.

The CDR3 is CASSQDTVNNQPQHF. As DNA, the CDR3 is TGCGCCAGCAGCCAAGATACAGTAAACAATCAGCCCCAGCATTTT. This chain links TRBV4-3 with TRBJ1-5, with unresolved D. Trimming removed 0 bases from V and 3 bases from J, with 9 bases in between. The CDR3 contains 15 residues. Germline assignment: CDR1 LGHNA and CDR2 YSLEER.